This is a list of T cell receptor beta chains from one sample in a study of identical twins. TCRdb reprocessed the 5' RACE reads with MiXCR, giving one entry per CDR3 protein. The sample shows hundreds of thousands of distinct CDR3 sequences, approximately 6.1% of them seen only once. Specimen: naive T cells sorted from blood. The receptors come from a man aged 18-30 years in good health. Both conserved end residues are part of each CDR3. D genes are given only for firm matches. Not all rows give a size; the values are once, few, many and, for expanded clones, a class.

size,V,J,D,DNA,CDR3
-,TRBV12-3/TRBV12-4,TRBJ1-1,-,TGTGCCAGCAGCCAACCCCAACGGGGAGAAGCTTTCTTT,CASSQPQRGEAFF
many,TRBV12-3/TRBV12-4,TRBJ2-1,TRBD2,TGTGCCAGCAGCTCCGCGGGACTACCCCTCATGGAGCAGTTCTTC,CASSSAGLPLMEQFF
many,TRBV5-1,TRBJ2-1,-,TGCGCCAGCAGGGGGGGTAAGGATCTGAGCTCCTACAATGAGCAGTTCTTC,CASRGGKDLSSYNEQFF
few,TRBV7-2,TRBJ1-1,-,TGTGCCAGCAGCCCGGCCCCAGGGTTGGGCACTGAAGCTTTCTTT,CASSPAPGLGTEAFF
few,TRBV19,TRBJ1-6,-,TGTGCCAGTAGACCCCTGGACTTGAATTCACCCCTCCACTTT,CASRPLDLNSPLHF
-,TRBV7-3,TRBJ2-5,-,TGTGCCAGCAGCTTAAGGACCAAAGAGACCCAGTACTTC,CASSLRTKETQYF
many,TRBV6-5,TRBJ2-2,TRBD1,TGTGCCAGCAGTTACTCGTTTTCGGGGACAGAATACACCGGGGAGCTGTTTTTT,CASSYSFSGTEYTGELFF
many,TRBV10-3,TRBJ1-1,-,TGTGCCACCTCGTCGCCAGCGAACACTGAAGCTTTCTTT,CATSSPANTEAFF
-,TRBV7-8,TRBJ1-1,-,TGTGCCAGCAGCTCAACAACAAGAAACACTGAAGCTTTCTTT,CASSSTTRNTEAFF
-,TRBV5-1,TRBJ2-2,-,TGCGCCAGCAGCTTTCCTGGGGTAGACACCGGGGAGCTGTTTTTT,CASSFPGVDTGELFF
many,TRBV4-3,TRBJ2-3,-,TGCGCCAGCAGCCAAGATCGCCTCACAGATACGCAGTATTTT,CASSQDRLTDTQYF
few,TRBV30,TRBJ2-2,-,TGTGCCTGGATGAACACCGGGGAGCTGTTTTTT,CAWMNTGELFF
few,TRBV15,TRBJ1-2,TRBD1,TGTGCCACCGCCCCCCAGGGGGGGGGTTATGGCTACACCTTC,CATAPQGGGYGYTF
many,TRBV5-6,TRBJ2-3,-,TGTGCCAGCAGCTCCCCGCGTTTGGGCACAGATACGCAGTATTTT,CASSSPRLGTDTQYF
-,TRBV19,TRBJ2-1,TRBD1,TGTGCCAGTAGCCCAGTCGGGACAGGCGAGCACAATGAGCAGTTCTTC,CASSPVGTGEHNEQFF
few,TRBV2,TRBJ1-5,-,TGTGCCAGCAGTTTAACAGGGATGGGTCAGCCCCAGCATTTT,CASSLTGMGQPQHF
many,TRBV6-5,TRBJ2-5,TRBD1,TGTGCCAGCAGTTTTACAGGGGGGAGGGAGACCCAGTACTTC,CASSFTGGRETQYF